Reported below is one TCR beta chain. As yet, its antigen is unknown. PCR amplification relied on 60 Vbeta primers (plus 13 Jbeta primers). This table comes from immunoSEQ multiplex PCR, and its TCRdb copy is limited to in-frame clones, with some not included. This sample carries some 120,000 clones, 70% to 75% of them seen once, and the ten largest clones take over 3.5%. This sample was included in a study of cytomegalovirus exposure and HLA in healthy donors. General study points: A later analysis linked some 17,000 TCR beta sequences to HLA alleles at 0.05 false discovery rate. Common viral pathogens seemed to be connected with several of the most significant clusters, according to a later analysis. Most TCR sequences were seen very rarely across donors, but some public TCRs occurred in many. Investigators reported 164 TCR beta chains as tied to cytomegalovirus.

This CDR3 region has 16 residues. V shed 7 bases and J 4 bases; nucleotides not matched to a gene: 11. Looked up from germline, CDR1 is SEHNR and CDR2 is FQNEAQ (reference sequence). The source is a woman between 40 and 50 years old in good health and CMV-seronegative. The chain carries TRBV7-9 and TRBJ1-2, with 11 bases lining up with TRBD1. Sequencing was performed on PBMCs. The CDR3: CASNTGQGARGYGYTF. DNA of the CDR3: TGTGCCAGCAACACCGGACAGGGGGCGCGAGGCTATGGCTACACCTTC.